Listed here is a single T cell receptor beta chain. The source of the sample is a study of blood T cell repertoires in COVID-19. Assay: immunoSEQ multiplex PCR; the TCRdb copy retains only in-frame clones and omits some. This sample has a few hundred thousand clones, with approximately 85% found just once. V was pared by 0 bases and J by 5 bases, with 11 bases between. The V gene's germline CDR1 is MGHRA and CDR2 YSYEKL. This CDR3 region has 14 residues. This chain uses TRBV4-1 with TRBJ2-7; possibly TRBD2 for D (7 bases). Sequencing was carried out using PBMCs or T cells enriched from blood (not recorded which). This clonotype originated in a man younger than 40 who had recovered from COVID-19. This chain's CDR3 is CASSQEKGGDEQYF. In nucleotides, the CDR3 is TGCGCCAGCAGCCAAGAGAAGGGGGGGGACGAGCAGTACTTC.